This is a list of T cell receptor beta chains from one sample in a study of CD4 T cells in relation to SARS-CoV-2 and coronaviruses. No antigen has been assigned to these receptors. Method: immunoSEQ multiplex PCR; TCRdb's copy keeps in-frame clones and lacks some. This sample has about 36,000 clones, with 65% to 80% found just once. The sequenced material came from memory CD4+ T cells from PBMCs, cultured in vitro. The receptors originated from an adult with COVID-19. Each CDR3 is given with its conserved first and last residue. The order of the fields is V gene, J gene, clone size, CDR3 protein. The size of a clone is reported for some rows only, either as once, few or many, or as a class for expanded clones.

TRBV2	TRBJ1-5	NA	CASSTNSNQPQHF
TRBV28	TRBJ2-3	NA	CASSSDRGLSTDTQYF
TRBV4-1	TRBJ2-7	medium-sized	CASSQWGSRESYEQYF
TRBV3-1/TRBV3-2	TRBJ1-2	NA	CASSQGQGIGGYTF
TRBV28	TRBJ1-2	NA	CASSLGDRNYGYTF
TRBV11-2	TRBJ1-1	NA	CASSPWTGAEAFF
TRBV13	TRBJ1-1	NA	CASSTRQGLGTEAFF
TRBV30	TRBJ1-6	NA	CAWNEGTRNSPLHF
TRBV19	TRBJ2-2	NA	CASRSDRSTGELFF
TRBV7-2	TRBJ2-7	NA	CASSWTGTSGYEQYF
TRBV28	TRBJ1-2	NA	CASSLAGLNYGYTF
TRBV5-1	TRBJ2-1	few	CASSLGTLAVSSYNEQFF
TRBV9	TRBJ2-3	NA	CASSVMADTQYF
TRBV6-6	TRBJ2-5	NA	CASSLQAPQETQYF
TRBV5-6	TRBJ2-7	NA	CASSLEDGGHEQYF
TRBV18	TRBJ2-6	once	CASSPTGLPFSGANVLTF
TRBV3-1/TRBV3-2	TRBJ1-1	NA	CASSQGLFAQNRAFF
TRBV18	TRBJ2-7	few	CASSLFRGPSYEQYF
TRBV25-1	TRBJ2-5	once	CASSERGRGETQYF
TRBV19	TRBJ1-3	NA	CASRLQGSGNTIYF
TRBV4-3	TRBJ2-1	NA	CASSQFLGTDMFF
TRBV6-6	TRBJ2-7	NA	CASSYGGSGSSYEQYF
TRBV18	TRBJ1-5	NA	CASSRDREDQPQHF
TRBV11-2	TRBJ1-2	NA	CASSFNRDGYTF
TRBV5-1	TRBJ1-5	NA	CASSLGQRNQPQHF
TRBV4-1	TRBJ2-5	NA	CASSQDGGWETQYF
TRBV30	TRBJ1-4	NA	CAWDTGYQTNEKLFF
TRBV10-3	TRBJ2-5	NA	CAIRRDGFQETQYF
TRBV5-1	TRBJ2-5	NA	CASSLVRDRQETQYF
TRBV18	TRBJ2-3	few	CASSRSGSTDTQYF
TRBV30	TRBJ2-1	NA	CAWSGSTSGRVYEQFF
TRBV4-1	TRBJ1-2	NA	CASSQEGRANYGYTF
TRBV9	TRBJ2-2	NA	CASSGEEGTSYTGELFF
TRBV3-1/TRBV3-2	TRBJ1-1	few	CASSPGQPTEAFF
TRBV5-1	TRBJ2-1	NA	CASRSSGIIYEQFF
TRBV5-6	TRBJ2-5	NA	CASSLGGGRAGSWETQYF
TRBV30	TRBJ2-7	NA	CAWSVLAGPGYEQYF
TRBV5-1	TRBJ2-3	once	CASSLFAEMGTDTQYF
TRBV5-5	TRBJ1-1	NA	CATFPTGGLKAFF
TRBV6-1	TRBJ1-5	few	CASSEEGTPNQPQHF
TRBV5-6	TRBJ2-5	NA	CASSLFPGAETQYF
TRBV15	TRBJ2-1	once	CATSSSGRGEQFF
TRBV4-2	TRBJ1-1	once	CASSQAGDTEAFF
TRBV11-2	TRBJ2-5	NA	CASSLRETQYF
TRBV5-5	TRBJ2-3	NA	CASSLVWGFVPDTQYF
TRBV25-1	TRBJ2-1	few	CASSEMGASYNEQFF